This T cell receptor beta chain is from a study of control samples from healthy donors and cancer patients. The table came from immunoSEQ multiplex PCR; TCRdb's copy has only in-frame clones and leaves some out. The sample consists of under 40,000 clones, approximately 82% of them appearing once. This CDR3 comprises 12 residues. Trimming took 6 bases from V and 11 from J, leaving 14 bases between them. Germline V gives CDR1 MNHEY, CDR2 SVGEGT. The sequenced material came from PBMCs. The genes are TRBV6-2 or TRBV6-3 and TRBJ1-5, with D perhaps matching TRBD1 (5 bases). This receptor was identified in a woman aged 60-70 years with lung cancer. The CDR3 loop is CASSPQGTTQHF. CDR3 nucleotides: TGTGCCAGCAGCCCCCAAGGGACGACCCAGCATTTT.